Sequencing of this TCR beta chain was carried out in a study of T cell responses to AZD1222 COVID-19 vaccine. Study-wide findings and caveats: Only six people who got AZD1222 tested seropositive at baseline. Nearly half of the spike-specific TCRs reportedly recognize variant regions that carry no mutations. Possibly, clonal diversity was underestimated; donors were largely white British and included more females.

Notes on this clone: Antigen: not known.

The V end was cut by 1 base, the J end by 0 bases, with 8 bases between. The CDR3 is made up of 15 amino acids. The germline CDR1 and CDR2 sequences are SGHRS and YFSETQ. TCRdb's copy holds only in-frame clones and misses some; the assay was immunoSEQ multiplex PCR. Of 100,000 to 150,000 clones in the sample, about nine tenths are singletons; the top ten hold 5% to 6.5%. This chain connects TRBV5-1 to TRBJ2-1; a possible D gene is TRBD1 (6 bases). The starting material was peripheral blood, obtained on day 0 of AZD1222 vaccination. The source of this sequence is an adult in good health. The CDR3 spells CASSLQQGSYNEQFF. As DNA, the CDR3 is TGCGCCAGCAGCTTGCAACAGGGCTCCTACAATGAGCAGTTCTTC.